This T cell receptor (beta chain) was retrieved from a study of OX40 agonist ivuxolimab in advanced cancers. In the study overall: Ivuxolimab, an antibody acting as an agonist of OX40 (CD134), was used to treat patients. In this trial design, patients received ivuxolimab intravenously at 0.01 to 10 mg/kg every 2 weeks. Cancers in dose escalation were hepatocellular, melanoma, renal cell and head and neck.

As to this clone: Its antigen is unidentified.

The assay was immunoSEQ multiplex PCR, and TCRdb's table has in-frame clones only and misses some. Here the sample spans about 55,000 clones, around four fifths being singletons. V was pared by 3 bases and J by 2 bases, with 5 bases of the junction left unmatched. Germline V CDR1 and CDR2: LNHDA, SQIVND (reference sequence). The CDR3 contains 16 residues. Study conclusions and caveats: Some of the nonresponding patients also showed low levels of normalized T-cell clonal expansion.

The rearrangement uses TRBV19 and TRBJ2-3; 10 bases fit TRBD1. The source material was CD4+ or CD8+ T cells sorted from blood, sampled in a trial of the OX40 agonist ivuxolimab. The sequence was obtained from an adult with an advanced solid tumor such as melanoma, head and neck, liver or kidney cancer. The CDR3: CASSIGTGEITDTQYF. The CDR3 bases are TGTGCCAGTAGTATTGGGACAGGGGAAATCACAGATACGCAGTATTTT.